This T cell receptor (beta chain) is from a study of blood T cell repertoires in COVID-19. Clones were read by immunoSEQ multiplex PCR, and TCRdb kept only the in-frame ones, dropping some. Of roughly 150,000 clones listed, more than 85% are singletons. The germline CDR1 and CDR2 sequences are SEHNR and FQNEAQ (reference sequence). V lost 4 bases, J lost 0 bases, and 10 bases lay in between. The CDR3 consists of 15 residues. The clonotype originates from a woman aged 80 or older with COVID-19, enrolled during active disease. The specimen sequenced was peripheral blood. The J gene is TRBJ2-1, the V gene TRBV7-9; a possible D gene is TRBD2 (7 bases). CDR3 sequence reads: CASSSGGASYNEQFF. DNA of the CDR3: TGTGCCAGCAGCTCTGGGGGGGCCTCCTACAATGAGCAGTTCTTC.